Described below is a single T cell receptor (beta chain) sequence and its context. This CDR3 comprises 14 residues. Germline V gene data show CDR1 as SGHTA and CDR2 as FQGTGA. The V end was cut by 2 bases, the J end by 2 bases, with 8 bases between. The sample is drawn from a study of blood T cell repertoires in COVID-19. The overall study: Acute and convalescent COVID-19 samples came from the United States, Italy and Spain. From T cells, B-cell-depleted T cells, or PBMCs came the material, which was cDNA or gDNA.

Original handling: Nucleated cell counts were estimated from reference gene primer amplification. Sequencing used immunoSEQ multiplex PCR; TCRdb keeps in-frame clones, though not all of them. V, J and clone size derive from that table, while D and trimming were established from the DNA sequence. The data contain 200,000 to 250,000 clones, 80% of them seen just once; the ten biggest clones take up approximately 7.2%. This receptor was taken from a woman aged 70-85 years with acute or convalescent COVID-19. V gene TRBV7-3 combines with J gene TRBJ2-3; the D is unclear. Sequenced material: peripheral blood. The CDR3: CASSLSADTDTQYF. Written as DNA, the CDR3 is TGTGCCAGCAGCTTATCGGCGGACACAGATACGCAGTATTTT.